This T cell receptor (beta chain) emerged from a study of shared clonotypes between healthy human individuals. In regard to this clone: Its antigen is as yet unknown.

Sequencing used immunoSEQ multiplex PCR; TCRdb keeps in-frame clones, though not all of them. There are just over 2,000,000 clones in the sample; 85% to 95% occur only once, and 0.1% to 0.15% lies in the top ten. Germline assignment: CDR1 GTSNPN and CDR2 SVGIG (reference sequence). The germline V and J ends were trimmed by 4 bases and 3 bases, with 9 bases remaining between them. The CDR3 is made up of 13 amino acids. The study's findings and limits: Non-shared clonotypes were found to have lower generation probabilities than the clonotypes that were shared by all four of the sorted-subset donors. Only blood samples were collected, and tissue repertoires likely differ.

The receptor's source is a young man in good health. Sequencing used naive CD4+ T cells sorted from blood. Specified subset: CD45RA+ positively selected. The chain carries TRBV30 and TRBJ1-4, with D unclear. Here the CDR3 reads CAWTAAANEKLFF. CDR3 nucleotide sequence: TGTGCCTGGACGGCGGCAGCTAATGAAAAACTGTTTTTT. The whole variable domain, filled in from reference TRBV30 and TRBJ1-4, reads SQTIHQWPATLVQPVGSPLSLECTVEGTSNPNLYWYRQAAGRGLQLLFYSVGIGQISSEVPQNLSASRPQDRQFILSSKKLLLSDSGFYLCAWTAAANEKLFFGSGTQLSVL.